One sample yielded the 15 T cell receptor beta chains listed below, sequenced in a study of cytomegalovirus exposure and HLA in healthy donors. Data came from immunoSEQ multiplex PCR; TCRdb stores just in-frame clones and leaves some out. The table records 47,000 or so clones, about 90% of them present only once. Sequencing input: PBMCs. All receptors derive from a man aged 18 to 35 in good health and CMV-seronegative.

The V gene is TRBV28, the J gene TRBJ2-7; 11 bases line up with TRBD2. Germline assignment: CDR1 MDHEN and CDR2 SYDVKM. V lost 2 bases and J lost 6; bases outside the gene matches: 6. The length of the CDR3 is 15 residues. For the CDR3, the DNA is TGTGCCAGCAGTTTAAGATTAGCGGGAGGGCCCGAGCAGTACTTC. Translation: CASSLRLAGGPEQYF.

CDR3 sequence reads: CASSIMGQGYQPQHF. Here the CDR3 DNA reads TGTGCCAGTAGTATCATGGGACAGGGTTATCAGCCCCAGCATTTT. The chain carries TRBV19 and TRBJ1-5; TRBD1 matches at 9 bases. The CDR3 extends over 15 amino acids. V lost 3 bases to trimming and J lost 5 bases; unmatched junction nucleotides: 5. Looked up from germline, CDR1 is LNHDA and CDR2 is SQIVND (reference sequence).

The rearrangement uses TRBV27 and TRBJ2-2, with 12 bases matching TRBD1. The ends lost 1 base at V and 7 bases at J; junction bases unmatched: 10. The CDR3 covers 18 residues. The germline V gene encodes CDR1 MNHEY and CDR2 SMNVEV (reference sequence). The CDR3 protein is CASSLWPGTGGKFGELFF. DNA of the CDR3: TGTGCCAGCAGTTTATGGCCGGGGACAGGGGGCAAATTCGGGGAGCTGTTTTTT.

The chain has TRBV11-2 and TRBJ2-2, with unresolved D. Germline V CDR1 and CDR2: SGHAT, FQNNGV. There are 13 residues in the CDR3. Between the trimmed V and J ends, which lost 2 bases and 5 bases, there was a span of 6 bases. This chain's CDR3 is CASSLMRTGELFF. As DNA, the CDR3 is TGTGCCAGCAGCTTAATGCGTACCGGGGAGCTGTTTTTT.

The chain is built from TRBV5-6 and TRBJ1-4; tentative D call: TRBD1 (6 bases). Trimming took 1 base from V and 7 from J, leaving 14 bases between them. The CDR3 covers 15 residues. Germline V gene sequence: CDR1 SGHDT, CDR2 YYEEEE. DNA of the CDR3: TGTGCCAGCAGCTTGTCTGGGGGCAATTCTGAAAAACTGTTTTTT. This gives the protein CASSLSGGNSEKLFF.

The V gene is TRBV28, the J gene TRBJ1-5, with D possibly matching TRBD1 (6 bases). V was cut by 5 bases and J by 6 bases, with 14 bases left in between. Germline-derived CDR1 and CDR2 are MDHEN and SYDVKM. CDR3 length: 14 amino acids. The CDR3 sequence: CASSGGGFGQPQHF. The CDR3 coding sequence is TGTGCCAGCAGTGGGGGCGGGTTTGGTCAGCCCCAGCATTTT. The full variable domain, completed using reference TRBV28 and TRBJ1-5, is DVKVTQSSRYLVKRTGEKVFLECVQDMDHENMFWYRQDPGLGLRLIYFSYDVKMKEKGDIPEGYSVSREKKERFSLILESASTNQTSMYLCASSGGGFGQPQHFGDGTRLSIL.

The V and J genes are TRBV6-1 and TRBJ1-1; D might be TRBD1 (5 bases). The CDR3 is made up of 16 amino acids. Germline assignment: CDR1 MNHNS and CDR2 SASEGT. V was clipped by 4 bases and J by 0 bases, with 15 bases between them. This chain's CDR3 is CASSGGSGLLNTEAFF. The CDR3 coding sequence is TGTGCCAGCAGTGGGGGGTCGGGACTCCTGAACACTGAAGCTTTCTTT.

This clone was counted only a few times. CDR3 residues: CASSHTGPPIGYTF. The DNA of the CDR3 is TGCGCCAGCAGCCATACAGGACCGCCGATTGGCTACACCTTC. This rearrangement joins TRBV4-3 to TRBJ1-2; maybe TRBD1 (5 bases). Trimming pared 3 bases from V and 7 bases from J, leaving 15 bases between. The CDR3 is made up of 14 amino acids. The germline CDR1 and CDR2 sequences are LGHNA and YSLEER.

The chain has TRBV10-3 and TRBJ2-3; 12 nucleotides match TRBD2. Germline V CDR1 and CDR2: ENHRY, SYGVKD. CDR3 length: 16 amino acids. Unmatched junction bases numbered 5, after V lost 6 bases and J lost 1 base. The chain's CDR3 is CAIRHSSGRGTDTQYF. The CDR3 nucleotides are TGTGCCATCAGGCACTCTAGCGGGAGGGGCACAGATACGCAGTATTTT.

The chain carries TRBV18 and TRBJ1-1, with TRBD1 matching over 8 bases. This CDR3 has 15 residues. Germline V lookup: CDR1 KGHSH, CDR2 LQKENI. V lost 2 bases, J lost 3 bases, and 5 bases stayed unmatched. The CDR3 DNA reads TGTGCCAGCTCACCAATGGAACAGGGGGACACTGAAGCTTTCTTT. Translating gives CASSPMEQGDTEAFF.

This clone was detected only a few times. The chain carries TRBV11-3 and TRBJ1-1; D is unresolved. The germline CDR1 and CDR2 sequences are SGHNT and YENEEA. With 1 base removed from V and 4 bases from J, the gap between germline ends came to 10 bases. The CDR3 totals 14 residues. The CDR3 loop is CASSLVRGGTEAFF. In DNA, the CDR3 is TGTGCCAGCAGCTTAGTACGTGGCGGCACTGAAGCTTTCTTT.

This clone was observed a single time. The chain joins TRBV18 to TRBJ2-3; 7 bases align to TRBD2. The V gene's germline CDR1 is KGHSH and CDR2 LQKENI. The J segment lost 4 bases and the V segment lost 0 bases, leaving 10 bases of the junction unmatched. This CDR3 region has 17 residues. The CDR3 reads CASSPPPWEGDSDTQYF. DNA of the CDR3: TGTGCCAGCTCACCACCACCGTGGGAGGGTGATTCAGATACGCAGTATTTT.

The DNA for the CDR3 is TGTGCCAGCTCACCAAGACACACCACTAATGAAAAACTGTTTTTT. Its translation: CASSPRHTTNEKLFF. The chain joins TRBV18 to TRBJ1-4, with no clear D. The V gene's germline CDR1 is KGHSH and CDR2 LQKENI. The V gene lost 2 bases and the J gene lost 2 bases, with 9 bases spanning the gap. The CDR3 length is 15 residues.

This chain connects TRBV4-3 to TRBJ1-5; the D is unclear. The CDR3 is 14 residues long. The V gene's germline CDR1 is LGHNA and CDR2 YSLEER. The V end was cut by 0 bases, the J end by 2 bases, with 5 bases between. The CDR3 nucleotides are TGCGCCAGCAGCCAAGATATCGGCAATCAGCCCCAGCATTTT. Amino acids: CASSQDIGNQPQHF.

The gene calls are TRBV11-3 and TRBJ2-5, with 8 bases fitting TRBD1. The V segment lost 3 bases and the J segment 2 bases; nucleotides outside the gene matches: 2. The CDR3 is 14 amino acids. The germline gives CDR1 SGHNT, CDR2 YENEEA. CDR3 DNA sequence: TGTGCCAGCAGCTTTCGGACAGGGCAAGAGACCCAGTACTTC. This gives the protein CASSFRTGQETQYF.